The sequence of this TCR beta chain was determined in a study of cytomegalovirus exposure and HLA in healthy donors. Study observations and caveats: Follow-up analysis later connected one missense variant in DCLRE1C with trimming of TCR beta V- and J-genes.

As to this clone: Its antigen is unknown.

CDR3 length: 15 amino acids. Per germline, CDR1 SGHTA and CDR2 FQGNSA. V lost 2 bases and J lost 1; bases outside the gene matches: 3. This PCR relied on a set of 60 Vbeta primers and 13 Jbeta primers. Here immunoSEQ multiplex PCR was the method, and the copy in TCRdb shows in-frame clones only, minus some. The sample holds 130,000 to 150,000 clones, roughly 79% seen once. This clonotype originated in a young man in good health and CMV-seronegative. The specimen was PBMCs. The chain couples TRBV7-2 to TRBJ2-3; 7 nucleotides line up with TRBD2. CDR3 bases: TGTGCCAGCAGCTTAAGCGGGGTAGGCACAGATACGCAGTATTTT. It yields the protein CASSLSGVGTDTQYF. Full variable domain (outside the CDR3, taken from reference TRBV7-2 and TRBJ2-3): GAGVSQSPSNKVTEKGKDVELRCDPISGHTALYWYRQSLGQGLEFLIYFQGNSAPDKSGLPSDRFSAERTGGSVSTLTIQRTQQEDSAVYLCASSLSGVGTDTQYFGPGTRLTVL.